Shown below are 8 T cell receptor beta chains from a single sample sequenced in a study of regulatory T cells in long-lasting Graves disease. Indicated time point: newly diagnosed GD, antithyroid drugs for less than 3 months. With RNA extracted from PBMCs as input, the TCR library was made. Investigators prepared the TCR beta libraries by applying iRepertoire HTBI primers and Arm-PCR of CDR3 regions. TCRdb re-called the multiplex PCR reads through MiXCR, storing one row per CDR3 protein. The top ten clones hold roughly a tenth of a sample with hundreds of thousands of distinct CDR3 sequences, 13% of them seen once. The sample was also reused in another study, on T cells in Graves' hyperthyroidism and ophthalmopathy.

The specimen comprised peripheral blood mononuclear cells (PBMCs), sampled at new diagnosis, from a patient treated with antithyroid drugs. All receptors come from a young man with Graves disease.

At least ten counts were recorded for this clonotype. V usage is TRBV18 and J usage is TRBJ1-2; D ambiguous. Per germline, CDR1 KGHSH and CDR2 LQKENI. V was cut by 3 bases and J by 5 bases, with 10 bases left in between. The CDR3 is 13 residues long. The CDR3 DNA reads TGTGCCAGCTCACCCCAAAAACCTTATGGCTACACCTTC. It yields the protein CASSPQKPYGYTF.

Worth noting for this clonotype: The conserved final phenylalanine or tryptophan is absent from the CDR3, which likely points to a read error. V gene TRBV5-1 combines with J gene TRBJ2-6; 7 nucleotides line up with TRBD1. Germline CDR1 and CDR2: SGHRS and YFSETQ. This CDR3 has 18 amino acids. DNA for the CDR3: TGCGCCAACAGCTTAAGGGACAGCGAATTCTCTGGGGCCAACGTCCTGACTCTC. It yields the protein CANSLRDSEFSGANVLTL.

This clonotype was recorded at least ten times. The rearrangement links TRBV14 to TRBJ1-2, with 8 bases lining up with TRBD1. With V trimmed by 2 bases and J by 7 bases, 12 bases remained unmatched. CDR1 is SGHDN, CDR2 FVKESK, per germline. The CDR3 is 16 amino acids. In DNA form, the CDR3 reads TGTGCCAGCAGCCAATTCGGGACAGGCAGCCGGACTGGCTACACCTTC. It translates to CASSQFGTGSRTGYTF.

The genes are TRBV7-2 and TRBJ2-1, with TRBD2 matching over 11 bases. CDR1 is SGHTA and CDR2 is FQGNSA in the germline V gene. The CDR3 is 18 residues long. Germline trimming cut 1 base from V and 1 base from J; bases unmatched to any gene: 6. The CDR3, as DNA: TGTGCCAGCAGCTTAGGAACTAGCGGGAGCCGTTCCTACAATGAGCAGTTCTTC. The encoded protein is CASSLGTSGSRSYNEQFF.

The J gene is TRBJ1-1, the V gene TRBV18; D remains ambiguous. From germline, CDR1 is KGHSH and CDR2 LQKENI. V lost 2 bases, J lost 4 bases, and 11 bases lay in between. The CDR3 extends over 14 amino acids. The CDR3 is CASSPSISSTEAFF. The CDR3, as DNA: TGTGCCAGCTCACCATCGATCAGTTCCACTGAAGCTTTCTTT.

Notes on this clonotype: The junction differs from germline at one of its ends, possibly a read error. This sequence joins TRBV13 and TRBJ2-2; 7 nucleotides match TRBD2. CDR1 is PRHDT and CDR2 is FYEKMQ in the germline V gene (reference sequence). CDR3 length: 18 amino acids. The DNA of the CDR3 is TGTGCCAGCAGCTTCCTCTCGGCTAGCGGACCCAACACCGGGGAGCTGTCTTTT. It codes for CASSFLSASGPNTGELSF. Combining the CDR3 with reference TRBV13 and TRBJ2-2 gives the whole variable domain AAGVIQSPRHLIKEKRETATLKCYPIPRHDTVYWYQQGPGQDPQFLISFYEKMQSDKGSIPDRFSAQQFSDYHSELNMSSLELGDSALYFCASSFLSASGPNTGELSFGEGSRLTVL.

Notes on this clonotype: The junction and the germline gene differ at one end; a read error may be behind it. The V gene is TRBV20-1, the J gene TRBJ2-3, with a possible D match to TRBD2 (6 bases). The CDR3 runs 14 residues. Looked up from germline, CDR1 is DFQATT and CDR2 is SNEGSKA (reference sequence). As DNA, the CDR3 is TGCAGTGCTAGGGAGGGACCCAGCAAAGATACGCAGTATTTT. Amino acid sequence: CSAREGPSKDTQYF.

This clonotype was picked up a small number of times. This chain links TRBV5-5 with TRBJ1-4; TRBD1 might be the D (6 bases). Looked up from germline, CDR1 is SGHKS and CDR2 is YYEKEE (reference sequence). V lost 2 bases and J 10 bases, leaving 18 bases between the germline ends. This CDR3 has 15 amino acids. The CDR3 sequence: CASSFFWGAMRKLFF. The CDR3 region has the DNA TGTGCCAGCAGCTTTTTCTGGGGGGCGATGAGAAAACTGTTTTTT.